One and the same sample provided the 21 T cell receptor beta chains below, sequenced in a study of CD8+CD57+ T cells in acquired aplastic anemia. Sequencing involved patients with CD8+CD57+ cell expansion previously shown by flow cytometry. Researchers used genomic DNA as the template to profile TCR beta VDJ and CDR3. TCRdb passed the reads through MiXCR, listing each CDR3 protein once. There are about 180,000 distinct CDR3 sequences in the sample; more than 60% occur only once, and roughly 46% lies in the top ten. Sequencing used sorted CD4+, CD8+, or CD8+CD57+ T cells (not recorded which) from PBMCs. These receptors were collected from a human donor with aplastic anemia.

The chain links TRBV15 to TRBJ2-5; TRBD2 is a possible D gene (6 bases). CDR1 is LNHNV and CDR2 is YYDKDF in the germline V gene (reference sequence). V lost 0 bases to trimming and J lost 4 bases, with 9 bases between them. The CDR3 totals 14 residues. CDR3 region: CATSRDAEGETQYF. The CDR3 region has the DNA TGTGCCACCAGCAGAGATGCGGAGGGAGAGACCCAGTACTTC.

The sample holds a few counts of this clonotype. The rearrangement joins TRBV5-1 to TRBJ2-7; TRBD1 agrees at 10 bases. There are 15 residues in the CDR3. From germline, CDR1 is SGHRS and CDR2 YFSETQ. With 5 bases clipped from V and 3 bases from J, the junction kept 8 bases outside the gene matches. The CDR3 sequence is CASSRGGTGDYEQYF. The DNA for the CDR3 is TGCGCCAGCAGTCGGGGGGGGACAGGGGACTACGAGCAGTACTTC.

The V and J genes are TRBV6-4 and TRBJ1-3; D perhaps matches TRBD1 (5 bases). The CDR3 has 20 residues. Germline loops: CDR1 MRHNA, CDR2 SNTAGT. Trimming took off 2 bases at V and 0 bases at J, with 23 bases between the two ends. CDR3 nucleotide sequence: TGTGCCAGCAGTGACGTAGGGGTCACCGGGGAGCTGTGCTCTGGAAACACCATATATTTT. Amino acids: CASSDVGVTGELCSGNTIYF.

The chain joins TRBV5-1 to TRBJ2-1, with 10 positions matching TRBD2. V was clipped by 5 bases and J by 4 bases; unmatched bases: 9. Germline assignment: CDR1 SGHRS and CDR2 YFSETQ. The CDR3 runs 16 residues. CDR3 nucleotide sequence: TGCGCCAGCAGAACTAGCGGGGAAGGGGCTTACAATGAGCAGTTCTTC. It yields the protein CASRTSGEGAYNEQFF. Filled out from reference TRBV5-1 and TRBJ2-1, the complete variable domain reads KAGVTQTPRYLIKTRGQQVTLSCSPISGHRSVSWYQQTPGQGLQFLFEYFSETQRNKGNFPGRFSGRQFSNSRSEMNVSTLELGDSALYLCASRTSGEGAYNEQFFGPGTRLTVL.

The CDR3 DNA follows: TGCGCCAGCAGCGCGGACAGGGTATATGGCTACACCTTC. Its translation is CASSADRVYGYTF. V usage is TRBV5-1 and J usage is TRBJ1-2, with 8 bases aligning to TRBD1. The length of the CDR3 is 13 residues. V dropped 4 bases and J dropped 5; count of bases not matched to a gene: 4. Germline CDR1 SGHRS, CDR2 YFSETQ.

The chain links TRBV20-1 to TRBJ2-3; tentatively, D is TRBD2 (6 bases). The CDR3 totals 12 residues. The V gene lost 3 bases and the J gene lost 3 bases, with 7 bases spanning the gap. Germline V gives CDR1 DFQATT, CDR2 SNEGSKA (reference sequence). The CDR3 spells CSASGGTDTQYF. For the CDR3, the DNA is TGCAGTGCTAGCGGGGGAACAGATACGCAGTATTTT.

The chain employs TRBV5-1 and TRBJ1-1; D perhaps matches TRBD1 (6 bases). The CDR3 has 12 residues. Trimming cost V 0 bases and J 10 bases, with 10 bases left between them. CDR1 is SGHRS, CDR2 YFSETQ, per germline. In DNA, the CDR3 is TGCGCCAGCAGCTTGGCCGAGGGGGTAGCTTTCTTT. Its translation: CASSLAEGVAFF.

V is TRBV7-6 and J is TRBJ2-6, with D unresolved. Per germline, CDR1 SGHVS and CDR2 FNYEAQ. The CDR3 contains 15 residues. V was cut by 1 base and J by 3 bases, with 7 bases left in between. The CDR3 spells CASSLVLGGANVLTF. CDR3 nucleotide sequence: TGTGCCAGCAGCTTAGTTCTTGGTGGGGCCAACGTCCTGACTTTC.

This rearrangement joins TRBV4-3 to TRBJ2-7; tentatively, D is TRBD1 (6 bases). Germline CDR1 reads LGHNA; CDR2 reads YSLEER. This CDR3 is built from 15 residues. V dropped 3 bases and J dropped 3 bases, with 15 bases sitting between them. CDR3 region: CASSQSTGSVYEQYF. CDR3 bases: TGCGCCAGCAGCCAGTCGACAGGTAGTGTCTACGAGCAGTACTTC.

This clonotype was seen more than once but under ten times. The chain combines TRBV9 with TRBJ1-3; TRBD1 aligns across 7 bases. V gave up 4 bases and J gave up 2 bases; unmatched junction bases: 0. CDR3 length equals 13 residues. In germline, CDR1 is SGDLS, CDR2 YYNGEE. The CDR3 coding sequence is TGTGCCAGCAGCCAGGGGGCTGGAAACACCATATATTTT. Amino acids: CASSQGAGNTIYF. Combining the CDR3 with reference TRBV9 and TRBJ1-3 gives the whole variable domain DSGVTQTPKHLITATGQRVTLRCSPRSGDLSVYWYQQSLDQGLQFLIQYYNGEERAKGNILERFSAQQFPDLHSELNLSSLELGDSALYFCASSQGAGNTIYFGEGSWLTVV.

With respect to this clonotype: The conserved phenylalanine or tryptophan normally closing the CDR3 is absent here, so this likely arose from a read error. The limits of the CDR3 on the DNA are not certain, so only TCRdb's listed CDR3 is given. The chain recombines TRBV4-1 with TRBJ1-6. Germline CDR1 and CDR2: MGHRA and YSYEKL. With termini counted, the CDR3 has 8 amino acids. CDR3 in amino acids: CASSQDTT.

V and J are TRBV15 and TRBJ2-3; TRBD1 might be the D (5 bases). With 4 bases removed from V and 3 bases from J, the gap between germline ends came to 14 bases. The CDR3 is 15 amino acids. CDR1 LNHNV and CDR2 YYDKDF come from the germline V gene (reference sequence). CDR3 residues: CATSTHKGWTDTQYF. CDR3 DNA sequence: TGTGCCACCAGCACCCACAAGGGGTGGACAGATACGCAGTATTTT.

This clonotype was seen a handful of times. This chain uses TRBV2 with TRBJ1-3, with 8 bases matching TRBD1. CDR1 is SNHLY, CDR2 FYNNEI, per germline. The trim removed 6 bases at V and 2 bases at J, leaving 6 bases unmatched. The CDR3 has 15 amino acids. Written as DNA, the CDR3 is TGTGCCAGCAGCGAGGACAGGGCGACTGGAAACACCATATATTTT. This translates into CASSEDRATGNTIYF.

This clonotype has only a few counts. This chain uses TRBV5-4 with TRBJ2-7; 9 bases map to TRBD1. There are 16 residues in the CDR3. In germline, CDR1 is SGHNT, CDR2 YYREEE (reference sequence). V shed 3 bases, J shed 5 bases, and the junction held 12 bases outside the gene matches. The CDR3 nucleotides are TGTGCCAGCAGCTCCACCGGGACAGGGTACCCCCACGAGCAGTACTTC. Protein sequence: CASSSTGTGYPHEQYF.

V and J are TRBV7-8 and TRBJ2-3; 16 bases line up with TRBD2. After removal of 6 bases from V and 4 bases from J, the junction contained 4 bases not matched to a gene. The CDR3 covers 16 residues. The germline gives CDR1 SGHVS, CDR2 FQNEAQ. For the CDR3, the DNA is TGTGCCAGCAGAACCGGGACTAGCGGGGGGGCAGATACGCAGTATTTT. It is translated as CASRTGTSGGADTQYF.

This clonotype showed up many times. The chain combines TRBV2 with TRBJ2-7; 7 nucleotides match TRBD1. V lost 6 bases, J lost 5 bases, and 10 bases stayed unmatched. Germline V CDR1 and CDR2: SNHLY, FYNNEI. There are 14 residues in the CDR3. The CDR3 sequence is CASSPGQELDEQYF. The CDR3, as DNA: TGTGCCAGCAGCCCCGGACAGGAGTTGGACGAGCAGTACTTC.

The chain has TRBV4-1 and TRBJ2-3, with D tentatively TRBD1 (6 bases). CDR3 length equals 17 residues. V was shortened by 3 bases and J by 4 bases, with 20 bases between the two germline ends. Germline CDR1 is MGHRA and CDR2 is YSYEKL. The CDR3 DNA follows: TGCGCCAGCAGCCACTCGATACCGACAGGCCCCCCAGATACGCAGTATTTT. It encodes CASSHSIPTGPPDTQYF.

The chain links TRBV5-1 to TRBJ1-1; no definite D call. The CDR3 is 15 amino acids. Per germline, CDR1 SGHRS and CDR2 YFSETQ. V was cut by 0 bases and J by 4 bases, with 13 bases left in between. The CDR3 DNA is TGCGCCAGCAGCTTGGCTCGATTAGGTGGCACTGAAGCTTTCTTT. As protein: CASSLARLGGTEAFF.

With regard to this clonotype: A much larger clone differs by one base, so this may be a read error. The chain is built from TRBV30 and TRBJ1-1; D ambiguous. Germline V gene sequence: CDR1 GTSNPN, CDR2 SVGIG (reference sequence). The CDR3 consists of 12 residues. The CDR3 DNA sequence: TGTGCCTTGAGTGTGGGTAACACTGAAGCTTTCTTT. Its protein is CALSVGNTEAFF.

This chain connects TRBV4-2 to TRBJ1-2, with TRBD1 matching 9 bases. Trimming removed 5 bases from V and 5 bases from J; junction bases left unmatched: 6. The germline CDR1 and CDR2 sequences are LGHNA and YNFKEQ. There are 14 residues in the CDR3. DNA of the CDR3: TGTGCCAGCAGCGGGACAGGGCAAGGATATGGCTACACCTTC. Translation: CASSGTGQGYGYTF.

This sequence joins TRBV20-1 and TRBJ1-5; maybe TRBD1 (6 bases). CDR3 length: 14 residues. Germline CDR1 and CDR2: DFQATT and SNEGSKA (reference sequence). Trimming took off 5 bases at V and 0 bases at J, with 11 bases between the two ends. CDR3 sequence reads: CSAADSHSNQPQHF. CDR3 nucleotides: TGCAGTGCTGCGGACAGTCATAGCAATCAGCCCCAGCATTTT.